This T cell receptor (beta chain) originates from a study of shared clonotypes between healthy human individuals. Overall study results and limits: The naive CD4 repertoires of a handful of donors were compared, and 5% to 6.5% of clonotypes were shared. Sharing of clonotypes among donors was expected to vary with sequencing depth. Sampling covered blood only; tissue repertoires likely differ.

CDR1 is LNHDA and CDR2 is SQIVND in the germline V gene (reference sequence). This CDR3 is built from 13 residues. V lost 5 bases, J lost 6 bases, and 14 bases lay in between. For sorted subsets, about 200 ng DNA per replicate equaled 30,000 or so T cell genomes. Method: immunoSEQ multiplex PCR; TCRdb's copy keeps in-frame clones and lacks some. The data contain 2 million to 2.5 million clones, nearly 97% of them singletons. On this clone itself: Its antigen is not identified.

The sample consisted of naive CD4+ T cells sorted from blood. Subset of the sample: CD45RA+ positively selected. This receptor was taken from a man aged 18 to 29 in good health. The rearrangement joins TRBV19 to TRBJ2-7, with D perhaps given as TRBD1 or TRBD2 (7 bases each). As DNA, the CDR3 is TGTGCCAGTAGTGACAGGGAGGGACTCGAGCAGTACTTC. Translated: CASSDREGLEQYF.